There are many counts of the clone carrying this T cell receptor beta chain. Antigen specificity is unknown. Amplification targeted TCR beta CDR3 regions from RNA transcripts. The study used the HTBI primer set for a first-round RT-PCR of the TCR CDR3. A single record per CDR3 protein comes from TCRdb applying MiXCR to the multiplex PCR reads. The repertoire has fewer than 300,000 distinct CDR3 sequences, about 16% of them found once; the top ten carry more than 30%. The sample is drawn from a study of T cells in Graves' hyperthyroidism and ophthalmopathy. Study observations and caveats: For ophthalmopathy, model prediction preceded onset by a median 6.5 months.

Trimming pared 4 bases from V and 4 bases from J, leaving 13 bases between. The CDR3 is 14 residues long. The germline gives CDR1 SNHLY, CDR2 FYNNEI. The chain carries TRBV2 and TRBJ1-2; tentative D call: TRBD1 (6 bases). Sequences were obtained from blood. The sequence was collected from a woman aged 50 to 60 with Graves' hyperthyroidism that later progressed to Graves' ophthalmopathy. The CDR3 loop reads CASSAGGPSYGYTF. The DNA for the CDR3 is TGTGCCAGCAGTGCCGGGGGCCCATCCTATGGCTACACCTTC. Combining the CDR3 with reference TRBV2 and TRBJ1-2 gives the whole variable domain EPEVTQTPSHQVTQMGQEVILRCVPISNHLYFYWYRQILGQKVEFLVSFYNNEISEKSEIFDDQFSVERPDGSNFTLKIRSTKLEDSAMYFCASSAGGPSYGYTFGSGTRLTVV.